This T cell receptor beta chain was obtained from a study of blood T cell repertoires in COVID-19. Study details: Acute and convalescent COVID-19 samples came from the United States, Italy and Spain. PBMCs, B-cell-depleted T cells, or T cells provided the cDNA or gDNA that made up the material.

Germline-derived CDR1 and CDR2 are SGHNT and YYREEE (reference sequence). The CDR3 is 13 residues long. V was clipped by 0 bases and J by 3 bases, with 6 bases between them. Original handling: Estimation of nucleated cell counts was performed using reference gene primer amplification. The data were produced by immunoSEQ multiplex PCR, yet TCRdb's version contains in-frame clones alone and is incomplete. That table gives V, J and clone size, and the DNA gave D and trimming. The table shows under 200,000 clones, with about 89% occurring only once. This sequence originates from a man aged 70-80 years with acute or convalescent COVID-19. The chain has TRBV5-4 and TRBJ2-5, with D perhaps TRBD1 (5 bases). The sample comprised peripheral blood. CDR3 sequence reads: CASSLVREETQYF. In nucleotides, the CDR3 is TGTGCCAGCAGCTTGGTCAGGGAAGAGACCCAGTACTTC.